Listed here are 6 T cell receptor beta chains from one sample, sequenced in a study of Ad26.COV2.S vaccination and SARS-CoV-2 variants. TCRdb's table, derived via immunoSEQ multiplex PCR, lists solely in-frame clones and lacks some. The sample has 97,000 or so clones, 80% seen once. The sequences come from peripheral blood, collected after recovery from COVID-19. The receptors derive from a human donor who had recovered from COVID-19.

The chain couples TRBV19 to TRBJ1-2, with no clear D. The CDR3 extends over 17 amino acids. Between the trimmed V and J ends, which lost 3 bases and 4 bases, there was a span of 21 bases. Germline V gene lookup returns CDR1 LNHDA and CDR2 SQIVND (reference sequence). The CDR3 region has the DNA TGTGCCAGTAGTATTGATGGATCGACTATTAGTAGCTATGGCTACACCTTC. Protein product: CASSIDGSTISSYGYTF.

The V gene is TRBV10-2, the J gene TRBJ1-3; D gene unclear. V lost 5 bases and J lost 0, with 11 bases in between. The germline CDR1 and CDR2 sequences are WSHSY and SAAADI. The CDR3 extends over 15 amino acids. CDR3 sequence (DNA): TGCGCCAGCAGTATCGGACGCACCTCTGGAAACACCATATATTTT. It translates to CASSIGRTSGNTIYF.

This clone was seen a single time. The chain combines TRBV21-1 with TRBJ2-1. TRBV21-1 is classified as a pseudogene. There are 16 residues in the CDR3. CDR3 residues: CASSKEKGPSYNEQFF. The DNA for the CDR3 is TGTGCCAGCAGCAAAGAGAAGGGCCCCTCCTACAATGAGCAGTTCTTC.

The J gene is TRBJ1-3, the V gene TRBV7-6, with 7 bases lining up with TRBD1. This CDR3 contains 16 residues. Trimming at V came to 0 bases and at J to 1 base, leaving 3 bases not matched to a gene. In germline, CDR1 is SGHVS, CDR2 FNYEAQ. The CDR3 coding sequence is TGTGCCAGCAGCTTAGCGGGACAGAGATCTGGAAACACCATATATTTT. As protein: CASSLAGQRSGNTIYF.

This clone has just a few counts. This chain links TRBV30 with TRBJ1-2, with no clear D. CDR3 size: 12 residues. The germline V and J ends were trimmed by 5 bases and 3 bases, with 10 bases remaining between them. Germline CDR1 reads GTSNPN; CDR2 reads SVGIG (reference sequence). The CDR3, as DNA: TGTGCCTGGGGTGGCAGCCACTATGGCTACACCTTC. The encoded protein is CAWGGSHYGYTF.

The chain joins TRBV28 to TRBJ2-7; D is ambiguous. The CDR3 length is 12 residues. The V gene's germline CDR1 is MDHEN and CDR2 SYDVKM. V lost 11 bases, J lost 4 bases, and 15 bases lay in between. The DNA for the CDR3 is TGTGCCGCCCGGAAGAGTCCGTACGAGCAGTACTTC. Translating it yields CAARKSPYEQYF.